The 25 T cell receptor beta chains reported below all come from one sample, sequenced in a study of vaccination and CD4 T cells after COVID-19. These TCRs' antigens remain unknown. The Oncomine TCR Beta short-read assay sequenced DNA from cultured CD4+ T cells. TCRdb recomputed calls from the PCR reads with MiXCR, one row per CDR3 protein. The sample contains 7,000 to 7,500 distinct CDR3 sequences, 30% to 40% of which appear only once. Treatment reported: roughly nine-day PBMC culture with coronavirus spike peptide pools or control peptides (ViraFEST assay). The collection of CD4+ T cells from the unexposed donor took place before the COVID-19 pandemic (2011-2018). Sequencing was performed on CD4+ T cells from blood, cultured in vitro. All receptors come from a human donor in good health.

In this sample, this clonotype turned up a few times. The chain has TRBV6-5 and TRBJ1-2, with a weak D call TRBD1 (5 bases). The CDR3 is 14 amino acids. CDR1 and CDR2 (germline): MNHEY, SVGAGI. Trimming took 2 bases from V and 8 from J, leaving 15 bases between them. The CDR3 DNA reads as TGTGCCAGCAGTTACCGGGGCCACTCAGGAGGCTACACCTTC. Its protein product is CASSYRGHSGGYTF.

The J gene is TRBJ2-1, the V gene TRBV12-3 or TRBV12-4, with no clear D. CDR3 length equals 13 residues. V shed 3 bases and J shed 5 bases, with 8 bases lying between them. This chain's CDR3 is CASSLRLDNEQFF. The CDR3, as DNA: TGTGCCAGCAGTTTGCGGCTCGACAATGAGCAGTTCTTC.

CDR3 nucleotides: TGCGCCAGCAGCTTGGCGTTGAATGCCGGGACAGGTGAAGCTTTCTTT. Translated: CASSLALNAGTGEAFF. The chain combines TRBV5-1 with TRBJ1-1; 8 bases fit TRBD1. Germline V CDR1 and CDR2: SGHRS, YFSETQ. The CDR3 covers 16 residues. V lost 0 bases, J lost 7 bases, and 11 bases stayed unmatched.

This clonotype was counted a few times. The chain carries TRBV12-3 or TRBV12-4 and TRBJ2-3; D perhaps matches TRBD1 (5 bases). V was clipped by 6 bases and J by 1 base, with 17 bases between them. There are 16 residues in the CDR3. The CDR3 protein is CASRMVLQGGTDTQYF. The CDR3 DNA reads TGTGCCAGCAGGATGGTCCTTCAAGGGGGCACAGATACGCAGTATTTT.

To note about this clonotype: This clone may be a read error of a much larger clone one base away. The chain has TRBV6-1 and TRBJ2-3, with 8 bases identical to TRBD2. The CDR3 spans 19 residues. CDR1 and CDR2 (germline): MNHNS, SASEGT. V lost 6 bases to trimming and J lost 3 bases; unmatched junction nucleotides: 20. Here the CDR3 reads CASSPSSYSAGGGTDTQYF. The DNA for the CDR3 is TGTGCCAGCAGCCCATCGTCGTACTCGGCTGGCGGGGGGACAGATACGCAGTATTTT.

The chain uses TRBV14 and TRBJ2-5; D not resolved. Trimming left V 1 base short and J 6 bases short, with 9 bases between. CDR3 length equals 13 residues. CDR1 is SGHDN, CDR2 FVKESK, per germline. This CDR3 is CASSQVSWQTQYF. DNA of the CDR3: TGTGCCAGCAGCCAAGTGTCTTGGCAGACCCAGTACTTC.

The chain links TRBV12-3 or TRBV12-4 to TRBJ2-7, with D possibly TRBD2 on 6 matching bases. The CDR3 totals 14 residues. With 4 bases removed from V and 3 bases from J, the gap between germline ends came to 13 bases. CDR3 coding DNA: TGTGCCAGCAGTTCCGACGGGACTTTCTACGAGCAGTACTTC. Translation gives CASSSDGTFYEQYF.

This clonotype has more than one count but fewer than ten. V gene TRBV11-2 combines with J gene TRBJ1-6; D perhaps matches TRBD1 (6 bases). Germline-derived CDR1 and CDR2 are SGHAT and FQNNGV. V shed 0 bases and J shed 9 bases, with 6 bases lying between them. The CDR3 has 13 residues. The CDR3 here is CASSLDRGSPLHF. The CDR3 bases are TGTGCCAGCAGCTTAGACAGGGGTTCACCCCTCCACTTT.

There are a few counts of this clonotype. V and J are TRBV11-2 and TRBJ1-4, with D unclear. Germline-derived CDR1 and CDR2 are SGHAT and FQNNGV. The germline V and J ends were trimmed by 1 base and 7 bases, with 7 bases remaining between them. CDR3 size: 13 residues. The CDR3 loop reads CASSLVQGEKLFF. The DNA for the CDR3 is TGTGCCAGCAGCTTAGTTCAAGGTGAAAAACTGTTTTTT.

This clonotype was seen more than once but under ten times. The chain carries TRBV12-3 or TRBV12-4 and TRBJ1-2; D not certain. The CDR3 length is 12 residues. With 1 base removed from V and 9 bases from J, the gap between germline ends came to 9 bases. The CDR3 DNA reads as TGTGCCAGCAGTTTAGGAGGGTACAGCTACACCTTC. Translation: CASSLGGYSYTF.

This clonotype has just a few counts. DNA of the CDR3: TGTGCCAGTAGTATGGGGGGGTTTGAAGCTTTCTTT. Translating gives CASSMGGFEAFF. The rearrangement uses TRBV19 and TRBJ1-1, with D possibly TRBD1 on 5 matching bases. V lost 3 bases to trimming and J lost 7 bases, with 9 bases between them. From germline, CDR1 is LNHDA and CDR2 SQIVND (reference sequence). CDR3 length: 12 residues.

With regard to this clonotype: A read error may produce the germline difference seen at one junction end. V and J are TRBV20-1 and TRBJ1-1; D uncertain. Germline V gene sequence: CDR1 DFQATT, CDR2 SNEGSKA (reference sequence). This CDR3 has 13 residues. CDR3 bases: TGCAGTGCTAGAGTAGGAAGGGAGGGCCAGGACCGCTTT. Its protein is CSARVGREGQDRF.

This clonotype was observed a handful of times. This sequence joins TRBV6-4 and TRBJ1-1; D is unresolved. The V gene lost 5 bases and the J gene lost 4 bases, with 17 bases spanning the gap. Germline CDR1 and CDR2: MRHNA and SNTAGT. The CDR3 runs 15 residues. This CDR3 reads CASSPGNRGSTEAFF. The CDR3 nucleotides read TGTGCCAGCAGTCCGGGAAACCGAGGGTCCACTGAAGCTTTCTTT.

The V call is TRBV6-1, the J call TRBJ1-5, with D uncertain. The V and J ends lost 8 bases and 1 base respectively, with 18 bases between them. This CDR3 region has 16 residues. CDR1 and CDR2 (germline): MNHNS, SASEGT. The CDR3 sequence is CASQVVILGSNQPQHF. Here the CDR3 DNA reads TGTGCCAGCCAAGTTGTGATACTGGGCAGCAATCAGCCCCAGCATTTT.

This clonotype has only a few counts. The CDR3: CASSAPGGRGYTF. The CDR3 DNA follows: TGTGCCAGCAGCGCCCCCGGGGGCCGTGGCTACACCTTC. This chain uses TRBV5-6 with TRBJ1-2; D possibly corresponds to TRBD1 (6 bases). Germline V CDR1 and CDR2: SGHDT, YYEEEE. This CDR3 is 13 amino acids long. Between the trimmed V and J ends, which lost 4 bases and 7 bases, there was a span of 14 bases.

The J gene is TRBJ1-5, the V gene TRBV6-5; 7 nucleotides agree with TRBD1. From germline, CDR1 is MNHEY and CDR2 SVGAGI. V lost 2 bases and J lost 6; bases outside the gene matches: 7. The CDR3 has 15 amino acids. CDR3 protein: CASSYRQGPTQPQHF. The CDR3 nucleotides are TGTGCCAGCAGTTACCGACAGGGACCCACTCAGCCCCAGCATTTT.

This clonotype was observed a few times. This chain joins TRBV7-9 and TRBJ2-3, with D possibly matching TRBD2 (6 bases). CDR1 is SEHNR, CDR2 FQNEAQ, per germline (reference sequence). The V end lost 7 bases, the J end lost 10 bases, and 24 bases lay between the germline ends. CDR3 length: 15 amino acids. CDR3 protein: CASTPRDWGVEAQYF. The CDR3 DNA sequence: TGTGCCAGCACCCCCCGGGACTGGGGTGTGGAGGCGCAGTATTTT.

CDR3 in DNA: TGCGCCAGCAGTTCTGGCACAGGAGCCTATGGCTACACCTTC. It codes for CASSSGTGAYGYTF. J is TRBJ1-2 and V is TRBV5-1; TRBD1 might be the D (5 bases). From germline, CDR1 is SGHRS and CDR2 YFSETQ. This CDR3 contains 14 residues. Trimming took off 5 bases at V and 4 bases at J, with 15 bases between the two ends. The complete variable domain, with remaining parts taken from reference TRBV5-1 and TRBJ1-2, reads KAGVTQTPRYLIKTRGQQVTLSCSPISGHRSVSWYQQTPGQGLQFLFEYFSETQRNKGNFPGRFSGRQFSNSRSEMNVSTLELGDSALYLCASSSGTGAYGYTFGSGTRLTVV.

The J gene is TRBJ2-3, the V gene TRBV7-8; TRBD1 matches at 7 bases. Germline CDR1 and CDR2: SGHVS and FQNEAQ. The ends lost 7 bases at V and 5 bases at J; junction bases unmatched: 9. This CDR3 spans 14 amino acids. CDR3 loop: CASTRGGFQDTQYF. The CDR3, as DNA: TGTGCCAGCACCCGAGGGGGCTTTCAAGATACGCAGTATTTT. The whole variable domain, filled in from reference TRBV7-8 and TRBJ2-3, reads GAGVSQSPRYKVAKRGQDVALRCDPISGHVSLFWYQQALGQGPEFLTYFQNEAQLDKSGLPSDRFFAERPEGSVSTLKIQRTQQEDSAVYLCASTRGGFQDTQYFGPGTRLTVL.

Worth noting for this clonotype: At one of its ends the junction is not consistent with the germline gene, which may arise from a read error. The chain couples TRBV5-1 to TRBJ1-3; D possibly corresponds to TRBD1 (6 bases). CDR3 length equals 14 residues. CDR1 SGHRS and CDR2 YFSETQ come from the germline V gene. CDR3 protein: CASSLQGSGNAIYF. The CDR3 DNA follows: TGCGCCAGCAGCTTACAGGGCAGTGGAAACGCCATATATTTT.

This chain connects TRBV20-1 to TRBJ2-3; TRBD2 matches at 8 bases. Germline V gene sequence: CDR1 DFQATT, CDR2 SNEGSKA (reference sequence). After removal of 1 base from V and 9 bases from J, the junction contained 12 bases not matched to a gene. CDR3 length equals 15 residues. In DNA, the CDR3 is TGCAGTGCTAGAGTACTTGTCGGGGGGGGAGAAACGCAGTATTTT. Translating gives CSARVLVGGGETQYF.

This sequence joins TRBV5-1 and TRBJ1-1, with D uncertain. With 1 base removed from V and 4 bases from J, the gap between germline ends came to 5 bases. The length of the CDR3 is 12 residues. From germline, CDR1 is SGHRS and CDR2 YFSETQ. The CDR3 DNA is TGCGCCAGCAGCTTGTACCCCACTGAAGCTTTCTTT. Translation: CASSLYPTEAFF.

In its sample, this clonotype ranks as medium-sized. V gene TRBV27 combines with J gene TRBJ1-6, with D perhaps TRBD1 (5 bases). The germline CDR1 and CDR2 sequences are MNHEY and SMNVEV (reference sequence). The CDR3 is 15 residues long. V was trimmed by 5 bases and J by 6 bases, leaving 14 bases between them. CDR3 bases: TGTGCCAGCAGTCCCTCGGACATTGGTAATTCACCCCTCCACTTT. It translates to CASSPSDIGNSPLHF.

The chain links TRBV6-1 to TRBJ1-2; maybe TRBD1 (5 bases). Trimming took off 2 bases at V and 8 bases at J, with 21 bases between the two ends. CDR3 length: 16 residues. The germline gives CDR1 MNHNS, CDR2 SASEGT. The CDR3 region has the DNA TGTGCCAGCAGTGAATTAGGTGTGCCGGGGCTATCAGGCTACACCTTC. It codes for CASSELGVPGLSGYTF.

J is TRBJ2-7 and V is TRBV20-1; 9 nucleotides align to TRBD2. Unmatched junction bases numbered 5, after V lost 0 bases and J lost 5 bases. The CDR3 runs to 14 residues. CDR1 is DFQATT, CDR2 SNEGSKA, per germline (reference sequence). The CDR3 sequence is CSARDRTSANEQYF. Written as DNA, the CDR3 is TGCAGTGCTAGAGATAGGACTAGCGCCAACGAGCAGTACTTC.